The 25 T cell receptor beta chains below were found in one sample sequenced in a study of CD8+ T cells in alopecia areata. RNA was extracted and reverse transcribed into cDNA as the sequencing template. Method: immunoSEQ multiplex PCR; TCRdb's copy keeps in-frame clones and lacks some. The table includes 100,000 to 150,000 clones, roughly two fifths detected once. The source material was CD4+ T cells sorted from blood. All receptors come from a human donor with alopecia areata.

This clone was observed a handful of times. The gene calls are TRBV29-1 and TRBJ2-7, with TRBD1 matching 8 bases. The V and J ends lost 4 bases and 2 bases, in that order; junction bases with no gene match: 4. The length of the CDR3 is 13 residues. Germline loops: CDR1 SQVTM, CDR2 ANQGSEA. CDR3 protein: CSVVGTGAYEQYF. The CDR3 DNA follows: TGCAGCGTTGTCGGGACAGGAGCCTACGAGCAGTACTTC.

The table lists this clone with a few counts. The V gene is TRBV27, the J gene TRBJ2-1; D unclear. This CDR3 has 13 residues. V was pared by 5 bases and J by 9 bases, with 14 bases between. CDR1 and CDR2 (germline): MNHEY, SMNVEV (reference sequence). CDR3 DNA sequence: TGTGCCAGCAGTCCGGAACAAAGGAGTGAGCAGTTCTTC. It yields the protein CASSPEQRSEQFF.

The rearrangement uses TRBV30 and TRBJ2-7; no clear D gene. Germline CDR1 is GTSNPN and CDR2 is SVGIG (reference sequence). V shed 0 bases and J shed 0 bases, with 6 bases lying between them. The CDR3 has 13 amino acids. The CDR3 protein is CAWSVSFSYEQYF. For the CDR3, the DNA is TGTGCCTGGAGTGTATCTTTCTCCTACGAGCAGTACTTC.

The J gene is TRBJ2-7, the V gene TRBV29-1; the D is unclear. The CDR3 totals 12 residues. Between the trimmed V and J ends, which lost 7 bases and 0 bases, there was a span of 10 bases. Germline V CDR1 and CDR2: SQVTM, ANQGSEA. The CDR3 coding sequence is TGCAGCGCTAAGGACGTCTCCTACGAGCAGTACTTC. Translating it yields CSAKDVSYEQYF.

The rearrangement joins TRBV7-2 to TRBJ2-1; D may match TRBD1 or TRBD2 (5 bases each). From germline, CDR1 is SGHTA and CDR2 FQGNSA. CDR3 size: 14 residues. The V end was cut by 4 bases, the J end by 9 bases, with 16 bases between. CDR3 residues: CASSSSGAHAEQFF. The CDR3 nucleotides are TGTGCCAGCAGCTCCTCCGGGGCCCACGCTGAGCAGTTCTTC.

The chain employs TRBV5-1 and TRBJ2-2; possible D gene TRBD1, 5 bases. Trimming removed 0 bases at V and 8 bases at J, with 14 bases between. CDR1 is SGHRS, CDR2 YFSETQ, per germline. The CDR3 totals 15 residues. The CDR3 DNA sequence: TGCGCCAGCAGCTTGGACGGCAGGGATGCTGGGGAGCTGTTTTTT. It yields the protein CASSLDGRDAGELFF.

V is TRBV29-1 and J is TRBJ2-3; 10 nucleotides align to TRBD1. The CDR3 has 14 residues. J was trimmed by 0 bases and V by 5 bases; bases with no gene match: 2. Looked up from germline, CDR1 is SQVTM and CDR2 is ANQGSEA. The CDR3 DNA follows: TGCAGCGTTCGACAGGGGGCAAGCACAGATACGCAGTATTTT. As protein: CSVRQGASTDTQYF.

CDR3 sequence (DNA): TGCGCCAGCAGCCCTGGGCAGGAGAGCTCCTACAATGAGCAGTTCTTC. It encodes CASSPGQESSYNEQFF. J is TRBJ2-1 and V is TRBV5-1; D not resolved. Germline assignment: CDR1 SGHRS and CDR2 YFSETQ. V dropped 4 bases and J dropped 0 bases, with 14 bases sitting between them. This CDR3 region has 16 residues.

This sequence joins TRBV29-1 and TRBJ1-2; maybe TRBD1 (5 bases). V was clipped by 4 bases and J by 3 bases, with 12 bases between them. The CDR3 totals 13 residues. Germline V lookup: CDR1 SQVTM, CDR2 ANQGSEA. Here the CDR3 reads CSVGRGEDYGYTF. CDR3 in DNA: TGCAGCGTTGGTAGAGGGGAGGACTATGGCTACACCTTC.

The chain uses TRBV30 and TRBJ2-1; possibly TRBD1 or TRBD2 for D (7 bases each). Germline V gives CDR1 GTSNPN, CDR2 SVGIG (reference sequence). Trimming pared 3 bases from V and 11 bases from J, leaving 20 bases between. The CDR3 extends over 14 amino acids. The CDR3 loop reads CAWRRGGQLFKQFF. CDR3 coding DNA: TGTGCCTGGAGACGCGGGGGACAGCTTTTTAAGCAGTTCTTC.

A few counts support this clone. The genes are TRBV6-6 and TRBJ2-3; D gene ambiguous. Looked up from germline, CDR1 is MNHNY and CDR2 is SVGAGI (reference sequence). The ends were cut back, 2 bases at V and 4 bases at J, with 10 bases in the middle. This CDR3 contains 14 residues. CDR3: CASSYGIGPDTQYF. The CDR3 coding sequence is TGTGCCAGCAGTTACGGAATAGGCCCAGATACGCAGTATTTT.

The J gene is TRBJ2-1, the V gene TRBV29-1, with D tentatively TRBD1 (5 bases). The CDR3 has 15 amino acids. Between the trimmed V and J ends, which lost 4 bases and 3 bases, there was a span of 16 bases. Germline V lookup: CDR1 SQVTM, CDR2 ANQGSEA. This chain's CDR3 is CSVAPQDGHYNEQFF. The DNA of the CDR3 is TGCAGCGTTGCCCCACAGGACGGACACTACAATGAGCAGTTCTTC.

The chain recombines TRBV28 with TRBJ2-7; no definite D call. Trimming removed 8 bases from V and 0 bases from J, with 5 bases in between. The germline CDR1 and CDR2 sequences are MDHEN and SYDVKM. This CDR3 is built from 11 residues. The CDR3 DNA follows: TGTGCCAGCTTCAGCTCCTACGAGCAGTACTTC. Its protein product is CASFSSYEQYF.

This chain joins TRBV4-3 and TRBJ2-5; a weak D match, TRBD1 (6 bases). The CDR3 loop spans 14 amino acids. V shed 5 bases and J shed 2 bases, with 12 bases lying between them. Germline-derived CDR1 and CDR2 are LGHNA and YSLEER. The CDR3, as DNA: TGCGCCAGCAGCGATACACAGGGTCAAGAGACCCAGTACTTC. Amino acid sequence: CASSDTQGQETQYF.

The V and J genes are TRBV11-2 and TRBJ2-1, with TRBD2 as a possible D gene (5 bases). Germline V CDR1 and CDR2: SGHAT, FQNNGV. V shed 0 bases and J shed 6 bases, with 6 bases lying between them. The CDR3 has 13 residues. Written as DNA, the CDR3 is TGTGCCAGCAGCTTAGAACGGGGCAATGAGCAGTTCTTC. This encodes CASSLERGNEQFF.

To note about this clone: This likely comes from a read error, as the CDR3 has no conserved phenylalanine or tryptophan at its end. The V call is TRBV2, the J call TRBJ2-7; D is unclear. This CDR3 is built from 13 residues. Trimming pared 3 bases from V and 2 bases from J, leaving 8 bases between. Germline values: CDR1 SNHLY, CDR2 FYNNEI. CDR3 residues: CASSESQAYEQYL. As DNA, the CDR3 is TGTGCCAGCAGTGAGAGCCAGGCCTACGAGCAGTACCTC.

Comment on this clone: Within the sample, other DNA sequences also encode this same CDR3. This rearrangement joins TRBV29-1 to TRBJ1-1; D is unclear. CDR1 and CDR2 (germline): SQVTM, ANQGSEA. The CDR3 is made up of 12 amino acids. V lost 3 bases to trimming and J lost 1 base, with 6 bases between them. This CDR3 reads CSVDRSNTEAFF. CDR3 DNA sequence: TGCAGCGTTGACCGATCGAACACTGAAGCTTTCTTT.

The V call is TRBV7-8, the J call TRBJ2-1, with 7 bases fitting TRBD2. This CDR3 has 19 amino acids. With V trimmed by 5 bases and J by 1 base, 17 bases remained unmatched. CDR1 and CDR2 (germline): SGHVS, FQNEAQ. CDR3 residues: CASSTPTTSSVTSYNEQFF. CDR3 DNA: TGTGCCAGCAGCACTCCCACGACTAGCTCGGTGACTTCCTACAATGAGCAGTTCTTC. Complete variable domain (other parts from reference TRBV7-8 and TRBJ2-1): GAGVSQSPRYKVAKRGQDVALRCDPISGHVSLFWYQQALGQGPEFLTYFQNEAQLDKSGLPSDRFFAERPEGSVSTLKIQRTQQEDSAVYLCASSTPTTSSVTSYNEQFFGPGTRLTVL.

This clone was detected a few times. The chain uses TRBV30 and TRBJ2-7; D might be TRBD1 or TRBD2, each matching 5 bases. CDR3 size: 14 residues. Germline V gives CDR1 GTSNPN, CDR2 SVGIG (reference sequence). In DNA, the CDR3 is TGTGCGCACAATAGGAAGGGACCAGTCTACGAGCAGTACTTC. Translated: CAHNRKGPVYEQYF.

The chain is built from TRBV18 and TRBJ2-2; D is unresolved. Germline CDR1 reads KGHSH; CDR2 reads LQKENI. Trimming cost V 1 base and J 6 bases, with 9 bases left between them. The CDR3 totals 14 residues. This CDR3 reads CASSPRLGAGELFF. As DNA, the CDR3 is TGTGCCAGCTCACCACGACTTGGGGCCGGGGAGCTGTTTTTT.

This clone was recorded once. The V gene is TRBV4-1, the J gene TRBJ2-1; 11 nucleotides match TRBD1. The trim removed 4 bases at V and 12 bases at J, leaving 8 bases unmatched. The CDR3 totals 14 residues. Germline loops: CDR1 MGHRA, CDR2 YSYEKL. CDR3 amino acids: CASSLPGTGGGQFF. For the CDR3, the DNA is TGCGCCAGCAGCCTACCCGGGACAGGGGGAGGGCAGTTCTTC.

This clone was detected only once. The rearrangement links TRBV2 to TRBJ1-2; the match to TRBD1 covers 8 bases. Germline V gene sequence: CDR1 SNHLY, CDR2 FYNNEI. This CDR3 comprises 13 residues. V was clipped by 6 bases and J by 4 bases; unmatched bases: 4. CDR3 bases: TGTGCCAGCAGCGAGGACAGGGCCTATGGCTACACCTTC. This sequence encodes CASSEDRAYGYTF. Supplemented by reference TRBV2 and TRBJ1-2, the full variable domain reads EPEVTQTPSHQVTQMGQEVILRCVPISNHLYFYWYRQILGQKVEFLVSFYNNEISEKSEIFDDQFSVERPDGSNFTLKIRSTKLEDSAMYFCASSEDRAYGYTFGSGTRLTVV.

V is TRBV28 and J is TRBJ2-5; 7 bases match TRBD1. V was clipped by 11 bases and J by 4 bases; unmatched bases: 13. Per germline, CDR1 MDHEN and CDR2 SYDVKM. This CDR3 has 14 amino acids. The CDR3 is CAAQGGTLRETQYF. The CDR3 coding sequence is TGTGCCGCCCAAGGGGGCACTTTGAGAGAGACCCAGTACTTC.

This clone occurred a few times. The DNA of the CDR3 is TGTGCCAGCAGCTTGGGGTCGGTGGTTGGCTCCTACAATGAGCAGTTCTTC. It is translated as CASSLGSVVGSYNEQFF. The chain links TRBV7-9 to TRBJ2-1, with D uncertain. V was cut by 3 bases and J by 0 bases, with 15 bases left in between. Germline V CDR1 and CDR2: SEHNR, FQNEAQ (reference sequence). The CDR3 covers 17 residues.

This chain joins TRBV4-2 and TRBJ2-5; tentatively, D is TRBD2 (7 bases). Germline values: CDR1 LGHNA, CDR2 YNFKEQ. The V gene lost 1 base and the J gene lost 7 bases, with 16 bases spanning the gap. The CDR3 length is 15 residues. The CDR3, as DNA: TGTGCCAGCAGCCAAGTTTGGGGGGGCCGAGGGACCCAGTACTTC. Its protein is CASSQVWGGRGTQYF.